Listed below are T cell receptor beta chains from one sample, sequenced in a study of blood T cells in healthy people across ages. MiXCR, run by TCRdb on the 5' RACE reads, gives a single entry per CDR3 protein. The sample consists of 450,000 to 600,000 distinct CDR3 sequences, roughly a quarter of them appearing once. This sample was shared with a second study, whose subject was T cells of mothers and their children.

Sequenced: blood. All receptors come from a boy aged 2-15 years in good health. CDR3s include the opening cysteine and the closing phenylalanine or tryptophan. Fields, in order: J gene, V gene, CDR3 protein.

>TRBJ2-5|TRBV20-1
CSAAKATSGRRETQYF
>TRBJ1-2|TRBV7-8
CASSPLDNYGYTF
>TRBJ1-2|TRBV12-3/TRBV12-4
CASSFDGQYGYTF
>TRBJ2-1|TRBV7-2
CASSLYYSYNEQFF
>TRBJ2-3|TRBV3-1
CASSQMDWAGFGQYF
>TRBJ2-6|TRBV28
CASSLVRGGANVLAF
>TRBJ2-1|TRBV5-1
CASSPGQGRDEQFF
>TRBJ2-3|TRBV4-3
CASSQVAGDADTQYF
>TRBJ2-2|TRBV7-7
CASSARRDTGELFF
>TRBJ1-1|TRBV11-3
CASSLQSSAEAFF
>TRBJ2-2|TRBV30
CAWSGGGTPNTGELFF
>TRBJ2-5|TRBV7-9
CASSAWDRQQETQYF
>TRBJ1-2|TRBV10-3
CAIAGTGQGLMDYGYTF
>NA|TRBV20-1
CSAKALPPVENEQFF
>TRBJ2-1|TRBV20-1
CSARTSGIYSEQFF
>TRBJ2-3|TRBV24-1
CATQGSGTDTQYF
>TRBJ1-4|TRBV5-6
CASSFGTGGEKLFF
>TRBJ2-7|TRBV4-2
CASSQKTGEAYYEQYF
>TRBJ2-7|TRBV12-3/TRBV12-4
CASSLAPTAEQYF
>TRBJ2-5|TRBV5-1
CASSPGTTQETQYF
>TRBJ1-2|TRBV20-1
CSARDVQKNYGYTF
>TRBJ2-5|TRBV5-5
CASSLVGVASKETQYF
>TRBJ2-1|TRBV18
CASSPTPGQSYNEQFF
>TRBJ1-1|TRBV5-1
CASTKWKAGTEAFF